These T cell receptor beta chains were read from a single sample in a study of human T cells and chemical hapten exposure. TCRdb recomputed calls from the RACE reads with MiXCR, one row per CDR3 protein. The table lists about 84,000 distinct CDR3 sequences, about 10% of them singletons. This sample comprised whole blood, obtained in connection with sensitization to the hapten diphenylcyclopropenone (DPC). The source of these receptors is a woman in her fifties or sixties with alopecia areata. Some clones in this sample may be carry-over from other donors' samples. Each CDR3 is given with its conserved first and last residue.

>TRBV12-3/TRBV12-4|TRBJ1-5
CASKTGLNQPQHF
>TRBV4-1|TRBJ2-7
CASSQDSTGFSYEQYF
>TRBV28|TRBJ2-7
CASRQDGRGDYEQYF
>TRBV12-3/TRBV12-4|TRBJ1-2
CASSLIAGYGYTF
>TRBV24-1|TRBJ2-1
CATEEIAGGAYNEQFF
>TRBV20-1|TRBJ2-7
CSARDAGDALFSYEQYF
>TRBV5-1|TRBJ1-2
CASSLGQVNYGYTF
>TRBV6-6|TRBJ1-5
CASDHGVYSNQPQHF
>TRBV9|TRBJ2-5
CASSVRMDQETQYF
>TRBV27|TRBJ1-1
CASRPYRGLDTEAFF
>TRBV20-1|TRBJ2-1
CSALTYGLAGGGEQFF
>TRBV7-2|TRBJ2-1
CASSLPPRGLYNEQFF
>TRBV20-1|TRBJ2-7
CSAPPLAESAYEQYF
>TRBV18|TRBJ1-2
CASSPLQDYGYTF
>TRBV6-2/TRBV6-3|TRBJ1-6
CASSFDRDTSSYNSPLHF
>TRBV3-1|TRBJ2-6
CASSPKRRGSSGANVLTF
>TRBV11-1|TRBJ2-3
CASSAPPATDTQYF
>TRBV5-5|TRBJ1-1
CASSLTPDRRNTEAFF
>TRBV12-3/TRBV12-4|TRBJ1-6
CASSFGSPLHF
>TRBV5-1|TRBJ2-3
CASFGGDTQYF
>TRBV20-1|TRBJ1-4
CSARDPDEGWNEKLFF
>TRBV19|TRBJ2-1
CASSWGRDNEQFF
>TRBV6-2/TRBV6-3|TRBJ2-1
CASSYDREGKQFF